This TCR beta chain was retrieved from a study of CD8 T cells in Susac syndrome. RNA totalling roughly 0.45 to 1 ug underwent reverse transcription with random hexamers. Amplification of TCR beta CDR3 by immunoSEQ multiplex PCR spanned 54 Vbeta and 13 Jbeta. TCRdb processed the immunoSEQ multiplex PCR reads anew with MiXCR; each CDR3 protein has one entry. The sample consists of 240,000 or so distinct CDR3 sequences, 90% to 97% of them appearing once. The patients with Susac syndrome satisfied recently defined diagnostic criteria for either definite or probable disease. V was shortened by 0 bases and J by 2 bases, with 17 bases between the two germline ends. The CDR3 consists of 18 residues. Germline loops: CDR1 MGHRA, CDR2 YSYEKL.

Sequenced material: CD4+ T cells from PBMCs. The sequence was obtained from a human donor with Susac syndrome. The chain combines TRBV4-1 with TRBJ1-5, with a tentative D call TRBD1 (5 bases). The CDR3 sequence: CASSQERTPMGRNQPQHF. The CDR3 nucleotides are TGCGCCAGCAGCCAAGAGCGGACTCCCATGGGGCGCAATCAGCCCCAGCATTTT.